This is a list of T cell receptor beta chains from one sample in a study of post-analysis software for immune sequencing data. Via MiXCR, TCRdb re-called the PCR reads, giving one row per CDR3 protein. The table lists hundreds of thousands of distinct CDR3 sequences, roughly 45% of them singletons. Sequencing was done on a sample of blood. These receptors came from a girl aged 10 to 17 with multiple sclerosis. Both conserved end residues are part of each CDR3. The D gene is left open where the match is weak. Clone size is shown for a subset of rows, as once, few, many or a class of expanded clone.

-	-	TRBV20-1	TRBJ2-4	CSARLASRDIQYF	TGCAGTGCTAGATTGGCGTCTCGGGACATTCAGTACTTC
few	-	TRBV28	TRBJ1-2	CASSVAGNRGYTF	TGTGCCAGCAGTGTCGCAGGGAACAGGGGCTACACCTTC
-	-	TRBV4-1	TRBJ2-5	CASSQEGAIAQETQYF	TGCGCCAGCAGCCAAGAGGGGGCTATCGCACAAGAGACCCAGTACTTC
-	TRBD1	TRBV19	TRBJ2-1	CASSTGQGSEQFF	TGTGCCAGTAGTACCGGACAGGGCAGTGAGCAGTTCTTC
-	TRBD2	TRBV20-1	TRBJ2-7	CSARDLQREGSDEQYF	TGCAGTGCTAGAGATCTTCAGCGGGAGGGTTCCGACGAGCAGTACTTC
-	-	TRBV12-3/TRBV12-4	TRBJ1-6	CASSQGRLYNSPLHF	TGTGCCAGCAGTCAGGGCAGGCTCTATAATTCACCCCTCCACTTT
few	-	TRBV27	TRBJ2-4	CASKKLRDGVGSIQYF	TGTGCCAGCAAGAAACTTCGGGACGGTGTTGGCAGCATTCAGTACTTC
-	-	TRBV6-5	TRBJ2-6	CASSYSRGRSSGANVLTF	TGTGCCAGCAGTTACTCGAGGGGACGGAGCTCTGGGGCCAACGTCCTGACTTTC
-	TRBD1	TRBV2	TRBJ2-1	CASSEWDRDYNEQFF	TGTGCCAGCAGTGAATGGGACAGGGACTACAATGAGCAGTTCTTC
-	-	TRBV2	TRBJ2-4	CASSRESLMWEQYF	TGTGCCAGCAGTCGCGAGTCCCTAATGTGGGAGCAGTACTTC
-	-	TRBV5-1	TRBJ2-1	CASSFWSHGSPPDNEQFF	TGCGCCAGCAGCTTCTGGTCTCACGGGAGTCCCCCCGACAATGAGCAGTTCTTC
few	-	TRBV20-1	TRBJ1-2	CSARSVQGGYGYTF	TGCAGTGCTAGAAGCGTACAGGGCGGCTATGGCTACACCTTC
-	-	TRBV5-1	TRBJ2-5	CASSHNRDPGVGETQYF	TGCGCCAGCAGCCACAACCGGGACCCCGGGGTGGGAGAGACCCAGTACTTC
few	-	TRBV7-9	TRBJ2-7	CASSLLGDEQYF	TGTGCCAGCAGCCTACTGGGGGACGAGCAGTACTTC
-	TRBD1	TRBV6-6	TRBJ2-7	CASRPGTVYEQYF	TGTGCCAGCAGACCTGGGACAGTCTACGAGCAGTACTTC
-	TRBD1	TRBV5-1	TRBJ2-3	CASSSWTGGTDTQYF	TGCGCCAGCAGCTCTTGGACAGGGGGGACGGATACGCAGTATTTT
-	TRBD1	TRBV29-1	TRBJ2-4	CSPGQGERNIQYF	TGCAGCCCGGGACAGGGGGAGAGAAACATTCAGTACTTC
few	-	TRBV12-3/TRBV12-4	TRBJ2-1	CASSLQGRGQFF	TGTGCCAGCAGTCTACAGGGAAGGGGGCAGTTCTTC
few	-	TRBV20-1	TRBJ1-5	CSARRPLVQPQHF	TGCAGTGCTAGGCGGCCCCTTGTGCAGCCCCAGCATTTT
-	TRBD1	TRBV7-9	TRBJ2-1	CASSLGQGQDEQFF	TGTGCCAGCAGCTTAGGACAGGGTCAGGATGAGCAGTTCTTC
-	TRBD1	TRBV7-9	TRBJ2-6	CASSLDRVSGANVLTF	TGTGCCAGCAGCTTGGACAGGGTCTCTGGGGCCAACGTCCTGACTTTC
-	-	TRBV5-1	TRBJ2-3	CASSLVTASTDTQYF	TGCGCCAGCAGCTTGGTGACAGCCAGCACAGATACGCAGTATTTT
-	TRBD2	TRBV4-2	TRBJ2-3	CASSQGTAGVGPDTQYF	TGTGCCAGCAGCCAAGGAACAGCGGGAGTGGGGCCAGATACGCAGTATTTT
-	-	TRBV5-1	TRBJ2-5	CASRRTPGETQYF	TGCGCCAGCCGACGGACTCCCGGGGAGACCCAGTACTTC
-	TRBD1	TRBV2	TRBJ2-7	CASSEIGTGSSYEQYF	TGTGCCAGCTCCGAAATCGGGACAGGGAGCTCCTACGAGCAGTACTTC
-	TRBD2	TRBV7-3	TRBJ2-1	CASSLNGGRASNEQFF	TGTGCCAGCAGCTTAAATGGCGGGAGGGCCTCGAATGAGCAGTTCTTC
-	TRBD2	TRBV20-1	TRBJ2-1	CSANELAGSYNEQFF	TGCAGTGCAAACGAACTAGCGGGGTCCTACAATGAGCAGTTCTTC
-	-	TRBV12-3/TRBV12-4	TRBJ1-2	CASSSGLPDYGYTF	TGTGCCAGCAGTTCAGGACTGCCTGACTATGGCTACACCTTC
once	-	TRBV5-1	TRBJ1-1	CASSWGSGNTEAFF	TGCGCCAGCAGCTGGGGATCAGGGAACACTGAAGCTTTCTTT
few	TRBD1	TRBV18	TRBJ2-5	CASSPIRDRQETQYF	TGTGCCAGCTCACCTATCCGGGACAGACAAGAGACCCAGTACTTC
-	TRBD2	TRBV20-1	TRBJ2-5	CSARQTGGPGVETQYF	TGCAGTGCTAGGCAAACGGGAGGGCCGGGGGTAGAGACCCAGTACTTC
few	-	TRBV12-3/TRBV12-4	TRBJ2-3	CASSLVPQGTDTQYF	TGTGCCAGCAGTTTGGTCCCCCAGGGTACAGATACGCAGTATTTT
few	TRBD1	TRBV13	TRBJ2-7	CASSFRDSSYEQYF	TGTGCCAGCAGCTTCCGGGACAGCTCCTACGAGCAGTACTTC
few	-	TRBV7-6	TRBJ1-6	CASSPSGTNNSPLHF	TGTGCCAGCAGTCCGTCCGGGACAAACAATTCACCCCTCCACTTT
once	-	TRBV6-2/TRBV6-3	TRBJ1-5	CASSPSENQPQHF	TGTGCCAGCAGCCCCAGTGAGAATCAGCCCCAGCATTTT
few	TRBD2	TRBV7-2	TRBJ2-3	CASSSGLAGSTDTQYF	TGTGCCAGCAGCTCCGGACTAGCGGGATCCACAGATACGCAGTATTTT
-	-	TRBV12-3/TRBV12-4	TRBJ2-7	CASSSPPASEQYF	TGTGCCAGCAGTTCCCCCCCGGCATCCGAGCAGTACTTC
few	TRBD2	TRBV2	TRBJ2-1	CASSEAGGHEQFF	TGTGCCAGCAGTGAAGCGGGAGGGCATGAGCAGTTCTTC
-	-	TRBV20-1	TRBJ2-1	CSARGVSISSYNEQFF	TGCAGTGCTAGGGGGGTTTCGATTAGCTCCTACAATGAGCAGTTCTTC
-	-	TRBV7-2	TRBJ2-7	CASSSLASYEQYF	TGTGCCAGCAGCTCCTTGGCCTCCTACGAGCAGTACTTC
-	-	TRBV10-3	TRBJ2-5	CAISESDSRETQYF	TGTGCCATCAGTGAGTCGGATAGCCGGGAGACCCAGTACTTC
-	-	TRBV28	TRBJ2-1	CASKPGGVNEQFF	TGTGCCAGCAAACCCGGAGGGGTCAATGAGCAGTTCTTC
few	-	TRBV5-1	TRBJ2-1	CASSLGTSLNEQFF	TGCGCCAGCAGCTTGGGGACATCGTTAAATGAGCAGTTCTTC
many	TRBD1	TRBV13	TRBJ1-2	CASSSHRDRVIYGYTF	TGTGCCAGCAGCTCGCACCGGGACAGAGTAATCTATGGCTACACCTTC
-	-	TRBV10-3	TRBJ1-1	CAITWSLNTEAFF	TGTGCCATCACCTGGTCCCTGAACACTGAAGCTTTCTTT
once	TRBD2	TRBV7-9	TRBJ2-7	CASSLTALAGGRYEQYF	TGTGCCAGCAGCTTAACGGCACTAGCGGGAGGGAGATACGAGCAGTACTTC